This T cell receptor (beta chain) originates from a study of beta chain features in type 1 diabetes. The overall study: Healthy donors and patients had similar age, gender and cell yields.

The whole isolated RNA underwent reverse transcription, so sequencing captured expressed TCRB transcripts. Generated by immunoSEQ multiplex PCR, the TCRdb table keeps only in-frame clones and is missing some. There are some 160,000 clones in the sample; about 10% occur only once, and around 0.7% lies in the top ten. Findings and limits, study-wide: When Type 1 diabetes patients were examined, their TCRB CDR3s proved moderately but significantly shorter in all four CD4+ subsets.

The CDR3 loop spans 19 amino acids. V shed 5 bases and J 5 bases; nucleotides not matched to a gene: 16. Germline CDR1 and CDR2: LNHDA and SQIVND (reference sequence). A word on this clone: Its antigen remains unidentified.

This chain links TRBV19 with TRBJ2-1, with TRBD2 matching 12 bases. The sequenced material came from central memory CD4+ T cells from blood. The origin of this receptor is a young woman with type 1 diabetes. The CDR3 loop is CASSARLAGELSLNNEQFF. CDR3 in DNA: TGTGCCAGTAGTGCCAGACTAGCGGGAGAACTGTCTCTAAACAATGAGCAGTTCTTC.